One and the same sample provided the 30 T cell receptor beta chains below, sequenced in a study of Ad26.COV2.S vaccination and SARS-CoV-2 variants. The repertoire was sequenced with immunoSEQ multiplex PCR; TCRdb's copy has only in-frame clones and lacks some. The top ten clones hold 6.4% of a sample with more than 300,000 clones, less than 90% of them seen once. Described treatment: around 19 received Ad26.COV2.S at low or high dose, single or two shots; 5 received placebo; per-sample allocation not given. Sampling occurred on day 63 after the first vaccine or placebo injection. The sequencing used peripheral blood, collected in a trial of Ad26.COV2.S vaccine versus placebo. The receptors were gathered from a person aged 18-60 years who received the Ad26.COV2.S COVID-19 vaccine or a placebo.

The rearrangement links TRBV30 to TRBJ2-7, with no clear D. Trimming cost V 4 bases and J 2 bases, with 15 bases left between them. This CDR3 is 14 amino acids long. Germline V gene lookup returns CDR1 GTSNPN and CDR2 SVGIG (reference sequence). The CDR3 region is CAWTKGNAAYEQYF. The DNA of the CDR3 is TGTGCCTGGACAAAGGGCAACGCGGCCTACGAGCAGTACTTC.

The rearrangement joins TRBV2 to TRBJ1-2; D gene unclear. CDR1 and CDR2 from the germline V gene are SNHLY and FYNNEI. This CDR3 is built from 14 residues. V was clipped by 4 bases and J by 4 bases, with 13 bases between them. CDR3 in DNA: TGTGCCAGCAGTGTTTCAACGTTCATCTATGGCTACACCTTC. Its protein is CASSVSTFIYGYTF.

Turning to this clone: A much bigger clone sits one base away, suggesting this may be a read error. The V gene is TRBV9, the J gene TRBJ2-3; D remains unclear. The germline CDR1 and CDR2 sequences are SGDLS and YYNGEE. CDR3 length equals 12 residues. Trimming took 4 bases from V and 0 from J, leaving 3 bases between them. The CDR3 loop reads CASSPSTDTQYF. As DNA, the CDR3 is TGTGCCAGCAGCCCTAGCACAGATACGCAGTATTTT. The entire variable domain, with the rest obtained from reference TRBV9 and TRBJ2-3, is as follows: DSGVTQTPKHLITATGQRVTLRCSPRSGDLSVYWYQQSLDQGLQFLIQYYNGEERAKGNILERFSAQQFPDLHSELNLSSLELGDSALYFCASSPSTDTQYFGPGTRLTVL.

The chain uses TRBV2 and TRBJ1-5, with D tentatively TRBD1 (5 bases). Between the trimmed V and J ends, which lost 1 base and 9 bases, there was a span of 10 bases. The CDR3 runs to 13 residues. CDR1 and CDR2 from the germline V gene are SNHLY and FYNNEI. The DNA of the CDR3 is TGTGCCAGCAGTGAAGTGGGGGTCCGGCCCCAGCATTTT. The encoded protein is CASSEVGVRPQHF. The full variable domain, in which reference TRBV2 and TRBJ1-5 provide the parts outside the CDR3, is EPEVTQTPSHQVTQMGQEVILRCVPISNHLYFYWYRQILGQKVEFLVSFYNNEISEKSEIFDDQFSVERPDGSNFTLKIRSTKLEDSAMYFCASSEVGVRPQHFGDGTRLSIL.

The genes are TRBV6-6 and TRBJ1-2, with 9 positions matching TRBD1. V lost 2 bases, J lost 5 bases, and 9 bases stayed unmatched. Germline-derived CDR1 and CDR2 are MNHNY and SVGAGI (reference sequence). This CDR3 has 16 amino acids. CDR3 coding DNA: TGTGCCAGCAGTTACCCCGGACAGGGGCTGGGGTATGGCTACACCTTC. Translated, it gives CASSYPGQGLGYGYTF.

The chain uses TRBV18 and TRBJ2-1; possible D gene TRBD1, 5 bases. CDR1 and CDR2 (germline): KGHSH, LQKENI. The CDR3 length is 18 residues. V gave up 2 bases and J gave up 0 bases, with 17 bases separating them. In DNA, the CDR3 is TGTGCCAGCTCACCAACAGGAGCCGCCTGGAGCTCCTACAATGAGCAGTTCTTC. Translating it yields CASSPTGAAWSSYNEQFF.

This sequence joins TRBV3-1 (or the pseudogene TRBV3-2) and TRBJ1-1; D is unresolved. V was shortened by 4 bases and J by 2 bases, with 8 bases between the two germline ends. Germline CDR1 reads LGHDT; CDR2 reads YNNKEL (reference sequence). CDR3 length equals 13 residues. CDR3 in amino acids: CASSPDINTEAFF. The CDR3 region has the DNA TGTGCCAGCAGCCCTGACATAAACACTGAAGCTTTCTTT.

The chain uses TRBV6-1 and TRBJ1-5; no firm D call. CDR1 and CDR2 from the germline V gene are MNHNS and SASEGT. The CDR3 is 12 residues long. V was clipped by 2 bases and J by 6 bases, with 5 bases between them. The CDR3 reads CASSELLQPQHF. DNA of the CDR3: TGTGCCAGCAGTGAACTCCTTCAGCCCCAGCATTTT.

The chain combines TRBV6-5 with TRBJ2-7; TRBD1 might be the D (5 bases). V gave up 5 bases and J gave up 6 bases, with 11 bases separating them. The CDR3 length is 12 residues. The germline V gene has CDR1 MNHEY and CDR2 SVGAGI. CDR3 sequence reads: CASSPRRAEQYF. In DNA form, the CDR3 reads TGTGCCAGCAGTCCCCGCAGGGCCGAGCAGTACTTC.

This sequence joins TRBV5-6 and TRBJ2-7, with D unclear. The V and J ends lost 1 base and 3 bases respectively, with 8 bases between them. This CDR3 is built from 13 residues. Germline V CDR1 and CDR2: SGHDT, YYEEEE. CDR3 DNA sequence: TGTGCCAGCAGCTTGCCCGCTAACTACGAGCAGTACTTC. Its translation: CASSLPANYEQYF. The complete variable domain, with remaining parts taken from reference TRBV5-6 and TRBJ2-7, reads DAGVTQSPTHLIKTRGQQVTLRCSPKSGHDTVSWYQQALGQGPQFIFQYYEEEERQRGNFPDRFSGHQFPNYSSELNVNALLLGDSALYLCASSLPANYEQYFGPGTRLTVT.

This clone came up a few times. This chain connects TRBV6-1 to TRBJ1-2; D is perhaps TRBD1 (5 bases). This CDR3 comprises 13 residues. CDR1 is MNHNS, CDR2 SASEGT, per germline. V dropped 1 base and J dropped 7 bases, with 10 bases sitting between them. CDR3 sequence (DNA): TGTGCCAGCAGTGAAGTCTTCGGGGGTGGCTACACCTTC. Its protein is CASSEVFGGGYTF.

In its sample, this clone was seen once. The chain is built from TRBV4-1 and TRBJ1-1; 8 nucleotides align to TRBD1. CDR1 is MGHRA, CDR2 YSYEKL, per germline. V lost 6 bases to trimming and J lost 1 base; unmatched junction nucleotides: 4. This CDR3 comprises 14 residues. The CDR3 DNA is TGCGCCAGCAGACAACAGGGGGGGAACACTGAAGCTTTCTTT. This translates into CASRQQGGNTEAFF.

The V gene is TRBV30, the J gene TRBJ1-4; D may be TRBD1 (5 bases). CDR1 is GTSNPN, CDR2 SVGIG, per germline (reference sequence). The CDR3 covers 14 residues. The V gene lost 0 bases and the J gene lost 5 bases, with 10 bases spanning the gap. This chain's CDR3 is CAWSVQAVNEKLFF. CDR3 DNA sequence: TGTGCCTGGAGTGTACAGGCGGTGAATGAAAAACTGTTTTTT.

The chain joins TRBV19 to TRBJ2-7; tentative D call: TRBD1 (5 bases). Trimming left V 7 bases short and J 0 bases short, with 16 bases between. Germline loops: CDR1 LNHDA, CDR2 SQIVND (reference sequence). The CDR3 covers 15 residues. The CDR3 DNA is TGTGCCAGTACTACGGCCCATACAGGCTCCTACGAGCAGTACTTC. Protein sequence: CASTTAHTGSYEQYF.

The chain carries TRBV6-5 and TRBJ2-1; the D is unclear. Germline CDR1 is MNHEY and CDR2 is SVGAGI. V dropped 7 bases and J dropped 3 bases, with 10 bases sitting between them. The length of the CDR3 is 13 residues. The DNA for the CDR3 is TGTGCCAGCATGCAGGACCTCTACAATGAGCAGTTCTTC. Encoded protein: CASMQDLYNEQFF.

This chain links TRBV19 with TRBJ1-2; D may be TRBD1 (5 bases). The V gene lost 3 bases and the J gene lost 6 bases, with 8 bases spanning the gap. The CDR3 loop spans 12 amino acids. In germline, CDR1 is LNHDA, CDR2 SQIVND (reference sequence). The CDR3 loop is CASSIGRDGYTF. The CDR3 DNA is TGTGCCAGTAGTATCGGCAGGGATGGCTACACCTTC.

As DNA, the CDR3 is TGTGCCATCAAATCCGTTCAGACCACAGATACGCAGTATTTT. Translated: CAIKSVQTTDTQYF. The chain recombines TRBV10-3 with TRBJ2-3; unclear D gene. Germline assignment: CDR1 ENHRY and CDR2 SYGVKD. V gave up 7 bases and J gave up 2 bases, with 13 bases separating them. The CDR3 is made up of 14 amino acids.

The chain links TRBV27 to TRBJ1-3; D gene uncertain. The CDR3 loop spans 15 amino acids. Germline V gene lookup returns CDR1 MNHEY and CDR2 SMNVEV (reference sequence). V was shortened by 4 bases and J by 11 bases, with 21 bases between the two germline ends. CDR3 protein: CASSSLATPVRSIYF. The CDR3 region has the DNA TGTGCCAGCAGTTCTCTCGCGACCCCCGTGAGGTCCATATATTTT.

This rearrangement joins TRBV11-2 to TRBJ2-1; 8 bases line up with TRBD2. The CDR3 consists of 15 residues. The V gene's germline CDR1 is SGHAT and CDR2 FQNNGV. V was clipped by 1 base and J by 6 bases; unmatched bases: 5. The CDR3 sequence is CASSLASGSFNEQFF. The CDR3 nucleotides are TGTGCCAGCAGCTTAGCCAGCGGGAGCTTCAATGAGCAGTTCTTC.

The J gene is TRBJ1-1, the V gene TRBV10-3; D is possibly TRBD1 (5 bases). From germline, CDR1 is ENHRY and CDR2 SYGVKD. V lost 0 bases and J 10 bases, leaving 15 bases between the germline ends. The CDR3 spans 14 residues. CDR3 DNA sequence: TGTGCCATCAGTGAGTCGTCCGGGGAAACAGGAGCTTTCTTT. This translates into CAISESSGETGAFF.

This clone was detected once. The chain recombines TRBV28 with TRBJ2-2; D is ambiguous. The germline CDR1 and CDR2 sequences are MDHEN and SYDVKM. The V and J ends lost 8 bases and 4 bases respectively, with 5 bases between them. This CDR3 contains 11 residues. The CDR3 coding sequence is TGTGCCAGCTTCCGCACCGGGGAGCTGTTTTTT. It translates to CASFRTGELFF.

The chain links TRBV5-1 to TRBJ2-4; possible D gene TRBD1, 6 bases. The CDR3 is made up of 15 amino acids. Germline V lookup: CDR1 SGHRS, CDR2 YFSETQ. Trimming removed 0 bases at V and 9 bases at J, with 16 bases between. The CDR3 here is CASSLETGTGIIQYF. CDR3 in DNA: TGCGCCAGCAGCTTGGAAACAGGGACGGGGATCATTCAGTACTTC.

V and J are TRBV30 and TRBJ2-5, with no clear D. V lost 1 base and J lost 2, with 5 bases in between. The CDR3 covers 12 residues. The germline V gene encodes CDR1 GTSNPN and CDR2 SVGIG (reference sequence). The CDR3 DNA reads TGTGCCTGGAGTGCCTTACAAGAGACCCAGTACTTC. Amino acids: CAWSALQETQYF.

The chain combines TRBV19 with TRBJ2-7, with D unclear. The CDR3 extends over 12 amino acids. CDR1 is LNHDA and CDR2 is SQIVND in the germline V gene (reference sequence). V was clipped by 4 bases and J by 3 bases, with 7 bases between them. The chain's CDR3 is CASSNVHYEQYF. In nucleotides, the CDR3 is TGTGCCAGTAGTAACGTGCACTACGAGCAGTACTTC.

The J gene is TRBJ2-3, the V gene TRBV3-1 (or the pseudogene TRBV3-2); D might be TRBD1 or TRBD2, each matching 5 bases. The V end lost 3 bases, the J end lost 2 bases, and 12 bases lay between the germline ends. This CDR3 region has 15 residues. The germline V gene encodes CDR1 LGHDT and CDR2 YNNKEL (reference sequence). The CDR3: CASSQKGTFTDTQYF. CDR3 DNA: TGTGCCAGCAGCCAGAAAGGGACCTTCACAGATACGCAGTATTTT.

The genes are TRBV6-4 and TRBJ2-1, with 10 bases identical to TRBD2. CDR1 is MRHNA, CDR2 SNTAGT, per germline. Trimming took 3 bases from V and 6 from J; bases not matched to a gene: 8. The CDR3 has 16 residues. The CDR3 DNA follows: TGTGCCAGCAGTGAGGAACAAGCGGGGGGGATCAATGAGCAGTTCTTC. This translates into CASSEEQAGGINEQFF.

The genes are TRBV29-1 and TRBJ2-1, with 7 bases fitting TRBD2. Trimming at V came to 4 bases and at J to 0 bases, leaving 9 bases not matched to a gene. Germline CDR1 and CDR2: SQVTM and ANQGSEA. CDR3 length: 16 residues. CDR3 in DNA: TGCAGCGTTGGGGGAGGGCTGGCGAGCTCCTACAATGAGCAGTTCTTC. It encodes CSVGGGLASSYNEQFF.

The CDR3 sequence is CASSQRGLAGVGNEQFF. The CDR3 DNA is TGTGCCAGCAGCCAAAGGGGACTAGCGGGAGTTGGCAATGAGCAGTTCTTC. The chain couples TRBV14 to TRBJ2-1; TRBD2 aligns across 14 bases. Germline CDR1 reads SGHDN; CDR2 reads FVKESK. Losses at the gene ends were 2 bases for V and 6 bases for J; bases not matched to a gene: 6. CDR3 length: 17 residues. Complete variable domain (other parts from reference TRBV14 and TRBJ2-1): EAGVTQFPSHSVIEKGQTVTLRCDPISGHDNLYWYRRVMGKEIKFLLHFVKESKQDESGMPNNRFLAERTGGTYSTLKVQPAELEDSGVYFCASSQRGLAGVGNEQFFGPGTRLTVL.

Within the sample, this clone is medium-sized (0.01 to 0.1%). V and J are TRBV6-4 and TRBJ2-2; 9 nucleotides align to TRBD2. Germline CDR1 and CDR2: MRHNA and SNTAGT. The CDR3 spans 15 residues. Losses at the gene ends were 4 bases for V and 4 bases for J; bases not matched to a gene: 4. DNA for the CDR3: TGTGCCAGCAGTGTCGCGGGGGGGACCACCGGGGAGCTGTTTTTT. Amino acid sequence: CASSVAGGTTGELFF.

The rearrangement links TRBV4-2 to TRBJ2-5; 7 bases match TRBD2. Per the germline V gene, CDR1 is LGHNA and CDR2 is YNFKEQ. This CDR3 has 16 residues. V dropped 4 bases and J dropped 2; count of bases not matched to a gene: 10. CDR3: CASSRGGERGQETQYF. The CDR3 DNA reads TGTGCCAGCAGCCGCGGAGGGGAGCGGGGTCAAGAGACCCAGTACTTC.